This paragraph reports one T cell receptor beta chain. The antigen is not known. The sample originates from a study of tumor-infiltrating lymphocytes in localized non-small cell lung cancer. Overall study: Patients included smokers and never-smokers with various histologies, some sampled after neoadjuvant chemotherapy. Resected tumor was paired with non-adjacent uninvolved lung from the same patient.

Points from the study as a whole: Technical variation could not be separated from intratumor heterogeneity here. Immunotypes IM1 and IM2 had similar TCR-derived T-cell fractions.

Germline values: CDR1 MNHNS, CDR2 SASEGT. Trimming removed 6 bases from V and 4 bases from J; junction bases left unmatched: 5. CDR3 size: 14 residues. Here immunoSEQ multiplex PCR was the method, and the copy in TCRdb shows in-frame clones only, minus some. The sample includes around 13,000 clones, approximately 85% of them seen just once. The V and J genes are TRBV6-1 and TRBJ2-2; the match to TRBD1 covers 7 bases. The specimen sequenced was uninvolved lung tissue not adjacent to the tumor. This TCR came from a human donor with non-small cell lung cancer. The CDR3 DNA sequence: TGTGCCAGCAGACGGGACAGACTCACCGGGGAGCTGTTTTTT. It yields the protein CASRRDRLTGELFF.